The 20 T cell receptor beta chains given below trace back to one sample, sequenced in a study of blood T cells in healthy people across ages. PCR was performed a second time for roughly 7 to 11 cycles using a sample-barcoded 5' primer and a J-beta primer mix. TCRdb re-called the 5' RACE reads through MiXCR, storing one row per CDR3 protein. Among some 1.6 million distinct CDR3 sequences listed, about 35% were seen once. Sequenced material: blood. The receptors were gathered from a woman aged 30 to 39 in good health.

As concerns this clonotype: A read error may account for a junction end that differs from germline. V usage is TRBV20-1 and J usage is TRBJ2-1; D call uncertain. This CDR3 region has 15 residues. The germline gives CDR1 DFQATT, CDR2 SNEGSKA (reference sequence). The CDR3 loop is CNARPLAGPYNEQFF. Here the CDR3 DNA reads TGCAATGCTAGACCCCTGGCCGGGCCCTACAATGAGCAGTTCTTC.

Written as DNA, the CDR3 is TGTGCCAGCCGGATAGGGACAAGTCGAACGGAGACCCAGTACTTC. It yields the protein CASRIGTSRTETQYF. The rearrangement links TRBV6-1 to TRBJ2-5, with a weak D call TRBD1 (6 bases). V shed 8 bases and J shed 5 bases, with 21 bases lying between them. This CDR3 contains 15 residues. CDR1 is MNHNS and CDR2 is SASEGT in the germline V gene.

The rearrangement uses TRBV11-2 and TRBJ2-1; 10 bases align to TRBD2. V shed 6 bases, J shed 7 bases, and the junction held 15 bases outside the gene matches. This CDR3 spans 17 amino acids. Germline CDR1 SGHAT, CDR2 FQNNGV. Here the CDR3 DNA reads TGTGCCAGCAGTTCCGGGACTAGCGTACGAGGGGGTAATGAGCAGTTCTTC. It specifies CASSSGTSVRGGNEQFF.

About this clonotype itself: At one end the junction does not follow the germline gene, possibly because of a read error. The chain uses TRBV7-9 and TRBJ1-2, with TRBD1 identical over 9 bases. In germline, CDR1 is SEHNR, CDR2 FQNEAQ (reference sequence). The CDR3 has 14 amino acids. CDR3 loop: CASGLTGGVHGYTF. The CDR3 nucleotides read TGTGCCAGCGGCTTAACAGGGGGCGTTCATGGCTACACCTTC.

The chain couples TRBV6-6 to TRBJ2-5; 11 nucleotides agree with TRBD2. Trimming removed 5 bases from V and 9 bases from J; junction bases left unmatched: 14. The CDR3 contains 16 residues. CDR1 is MNHNY, CDR2 SVGAGI, per germline (reference sequence). The CDR3 DNA follows: TGTGCCAGCAGTCCTAGCGGGGGGACTCAAATTGGGGCCCAGTACTTC. Residues: CASSPSGGTQIGAQYF.

V is TRBV20-1 and J is TRBJ2-1, with D possibly being TRBD1 or TRBD2 (5 bases each). Trimming stripped 0 bases from V and 2 bases from J, with 14 bases between. Germline V lookup: CDR1 DFQATT, CDR2 SNEGSKA (reference sequence). The CDR3 totals 16 residues. The CDR3 sequence is CSARDHGARAYNEQFF. In DNA, the CDR3 is TGCAGTGCTAGAGATCACGGGGCAAGGGCCTACAATGAGCAGTTCTTC.

This chain uses TRBV29-1 with TRBJ2-5, with D unclear. The assigned J gene may be wrong: the sequence end matches TRBJ2-1 better. Germline V gene sequence: CDR1 SQVTM, CDR2 ANQGSEA. The CDR3 runs to 10 residues. The CDR3 loop is CSVLQETQFF. The CDR3 coding sequence is TGCAGCGTTCTTCAAGAGACCCAGTTCTTC.

This rearrangement joins TRBV20-1 to TRBJ2-5; possibly TRBD2 for D (7 bases). CDR3 length: 14 amino acids. Germline V gives CDR1 DFQATT, CDR2 SNEGSKA (reference sequence). V was clipped by 4 bases and J by 0 bases, with 12 bases between them. CDR3: CSAKEGGNQETQYF. The CDR3 DNA is TGCAGTGCTAAAGAGGGGGGGAACCAAGAGACCCAGTACTTC.

This clonotype was detected only a few times. The chain recombines TRBV5-1 with TRBJ2-3, with 7 bases matching TRBD2. Germline trimming cut 1 base from V and 1 base from J; bases unmatched to any gene: 9. From germline, CDR1 is SGHRS and CDR2 YFSETQ. This CDR3 comprises 17 residues. The CDR3 loop is CASSLFVASGGTDTQYF. The CDR3 DNA sequence: TGCGCCAGCAGCTTGTTCGTCGCAAGCGGGGGCACAGATACGCAGTATTTT.

J is TRBJ2-7 and V is TRBV5-1, with 12 bases matching TRBD1. V lost 4 bases and J lost 3; bases outside the gene matches: 8. The V gene's germline CDR1 is SGHRS and CDR2 YFSETQ. CDR3 length: 16 amino acids. The CDR3: CASSRGTGGANYEQYF. The CDR3 coding sequence is TGCGCCAGCAGCAGGGGGACAGGGGGCGCGAACTACGAGCAGTACTTC.

The V and J genes are TRBV30 and TRBJ2-4; 9 bases map to TRBD1. In germline, CDR1 is GTSNPN, CDR2 SVGIG (reference sequence). The J segment lost 5 bases and the V segment lost 2 bases, leaving 7 bases of the junction unmatched. CDR3 length equals 15 residues. CDR3 in amino acids: CAWSPKRTGENIQYF. The DNA for the CDR3 is TGTGCCTGGAGTCCAAAGAGGACAGGGGAAAACATTCAGTACTTC.

Details on this clonotype: One junction end does not reproduce the germline sequence, and a read error may be involved. The chain is built from TRBV25-1 and TRBJ1-3, with unresolved D. The CDR3 sequence is 12 residues long. Germline V CDR1 and CDR2: MGHDK, SYGVNS. The CDR3 region is CASRESGNTIYF. The CDR3, as DNA: TGTGCCAGCAGAGAATCTGGAAACACCATATATTTT.

For this clonotype: A read error may produce the germline difference seen at one junction end. The CDR3: CASRISSEGRAYNERFF. The CDR3 coding sequence is TGTGCCAGCAGGATATCATCCGAGGGTAGGGCCTACAATGAGCGGTTCTTC. The V and J genes are TRBV6-1 and TRBJ2-1, with D possibly TRBD2 on 5 matching bases. CDR3 length: 17 amino acids. CDR1 and CDR2 from the germline V gene are MNHNS and SASEGT.

In this sample, this clonotype turned up a few times. The J gene is TRBJ2-3, the V gene TRBV11-2, with D perhaps matching TRBD2 (5 bases). Trimming removed 1 base from V and 4 bases from J, with 18 bases in between. The CDR3 runs 17 residues. Germline CDR1 and CDR2: SGHAT and FQNNGV. CDR3 sequence reads: CASSLGSASAEADTQYF. Written as DNA, the CDR3 is TGTGCCAGCAGCTTAGGTTCTGCCTCGGCGGAGGCAGATACGCAGTATTTT.

CDR3 in amino acids: CASRNIAGTGSTEAFF. The CDR3 bases are TGCGCCAGCAGAAATATCGCCGGGACAGGGAGCACTGAAGCTTTCTTT. V and J are TRBV5-1 and TRBJ1-1; 9 bases fit TRBD1. This CDR3 spans 16 amino acids. Trimming removed 5 bases from V and 4 bases from J; junction bases left unmatched: 12. The V gene's germline CDR1 is SGHRS and CDR2 YFSETQ.

This clonotype was seen a handful of times. The genes are TRBV5-1 and TRBJ1-2; D is uncertain. V was trimmed by 4 bases and J by 9 bases, leaving 19 bases between them. The CDR3 is made up of 14 amino acids. Germline V gene lookup returns CDR1 SGHRS and CDR2 YFSETQ. CDR3 protein: CASSEVSLGYSYTF. For the CDR3, the DNA is TGCGCCAGCAGCGAGGTCTCCCTAGGATATAGCTACACCTTC.

The chain uses TRBV27 and TRBJ1-1, with D hard to call. The germline V gene encodes CDR1 MNHEY and CDR2 SMNVEV (reference sequence). The CDR3 length is 17 residues. V lost 1 base, J lost 1 base, and 16 bases lay in between. The CDR3 region is CASSLLYSEDGNTEAFF. Here the CDR3 DNA reads TGTGCCAGCAGTTTATTATACAGCGAGGACGGGAACACTGAAGCTTTCTTT.

In this sample, this clonotype turned up a few times. The genes are TRBV20-1 and TRBJ2-5; 7 bases align to TRBD1. Trimming removed 5 bases from V and 4 bases from J; junction bases left unmatched: 13. The CDR3 has 15 amino acids. CDR1 DFQATT and CDR2 SNEGSKA come from the germline V gene (reference sequence). The CDR3 protein is CSAPRQGGLGETQYF. DNA of the CDR3: TGCAGTGCTCCCCGTCAAGGGGGCCTGGGAGAGACCCAGTACTTC.

This chain uses TRBV19 with TRBJ2-1; TRBD1 aligns across 9 bases. Unmatched junction bases numbered 8, after V lost 7 bases and J lost 13 bases. Germline loops: CDR1 LNHDA, CDR2 SQIVND (reference sequence). The CDR3 has 12 amino acids. CDR3 residues: CASIGTGRGQFF. The DNA of the CDR3 is TGTGCCAGTATCGGGACAGGGCGAGGTCAGTTCTTC.

This clonotype was observed a few times. V and J are TRBV4-1 and TRBJ2-5; possible D gene TRBD1, 5 bases. V gave up 1 base and J gave up 7 bases, with 10 bases separating them. Germline V gives CDR1 MGHRA, CDR2 YSYEKL. The length of the CDR3 is 13 residues. The CDR3 DNA sequence: TGCGCCAGCAGCCAAGGGACACGCGGGACCCAGTACTTC. Translating gives CASSQGTRGTQYF.